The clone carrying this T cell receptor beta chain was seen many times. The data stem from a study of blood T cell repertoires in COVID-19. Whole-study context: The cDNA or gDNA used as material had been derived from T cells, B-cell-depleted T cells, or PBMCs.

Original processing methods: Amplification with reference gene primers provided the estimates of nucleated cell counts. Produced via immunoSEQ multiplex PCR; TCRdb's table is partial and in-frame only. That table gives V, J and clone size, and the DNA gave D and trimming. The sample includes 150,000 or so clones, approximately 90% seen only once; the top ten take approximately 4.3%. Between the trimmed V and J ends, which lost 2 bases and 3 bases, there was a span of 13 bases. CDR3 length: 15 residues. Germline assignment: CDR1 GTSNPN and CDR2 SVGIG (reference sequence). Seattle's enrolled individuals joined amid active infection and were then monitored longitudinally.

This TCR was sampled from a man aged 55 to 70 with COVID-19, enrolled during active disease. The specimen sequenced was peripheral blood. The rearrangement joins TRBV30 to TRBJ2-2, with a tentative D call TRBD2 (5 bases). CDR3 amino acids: CAWSREALYTGELFF. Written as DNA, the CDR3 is TGTGCCTGGAGTCGGGAAGCTCTTTACACCGGGGAGCTGTTTTTT.